Given below is one TCR beta chain in context. The antigen it recognizes is unknown. No base qualities exist here, and no much larger clone lies one base off it. TCRbeta CDR3 regions were amplified from genomic DNA using the immunoSEQ Assay, a bias-controlled multiplex PCR. In the paper's pipeline: The number of nucleated cells in each sample was estimated from the amplification of reference gene primers within the assay. To quantify the absolute abundance of each unique TCRbeta CDR3 rearrangement, sequence reads were collapsed and filtered. Productive Simpson clonality was computed per sample as the square root of Simpson's diversity index over productive rearrangements. TCRdb holds this immuneACCESS table with in-frame rearrangements only. Some clones are missing; in checked studies, unresolved V genes explain under half, and the rest has no known cause. That table supplies the V and J calls and clone size; D and trimming were determined from the DNA. This sample lists roughly 220,000 clones; approximately 81% were detected once. Around 3% of the sample goes to the ten largest clones.

The data stem from a study of blood T cell repertoires in COVID-19 (dated by TCRdb to about 2020). Turning to the overall study: The collaborator samples originated in the United States, Italy and Spain and spanned the acute and convalescent phases of COVID-19. The material from the prospective study consisted of cDNA or gDNA derived from T cells, B-cell-depleted T cells, or PBMCs. Subjects who had been exposed to COVID-19, were actively infected with it, or had recovered from it provided the deeply sampled blood TCRbeta repertoires that made up the dataset. The repertoires were released in a freely available public database meant as a resource for research on the immune response to SARS-CoV-2. The samples were drawn from the first 160 participants of the ongoing ImmuneRACE study and from 1,200 or so subjects provided by 6 global collaborators. Sample metadata almost always included a de-identified subject ID, COVID-19 status, age in years and sex. Where available, HLA class I and class II types were taken from metadata supplied by the sample provider and were not determined by assay-based typing. Overall study results and their limits: The quantity of clinical and demographic metadata differed by source and by participant and was supplied without curation.

A second Seattle source provided samples from volunteer blood donors who had recovered from COVID-19. The collaborating institutions used their own protocols to collect whole blood in K2EDTA tubes. For TCRbeta analysis, collaborator samples were shipped as frozen whole blood, as isolated PBMCs, or as DNA extracted from either sample type. Reading the germline V gene gives CDR1 MNHEY and CDR2 SVGAGI. The CDR3 runs 14 residues from the cysteine to the phenylalanine. This entry keeps only the CDR3 DNA: 42 bases, framed from base 1. The V and J ends are trimmed by 2 bases and 4 bases, leaving 11 bases between them.

The receptor's source is a man between 45 and 60 years old who had recovered from COVID-19. Sequenced: peripheral blood. The rearranged segments are TRBV6-5 and TRBJ1-1, with the D gene not clear enough to name. The CDR3 reads CASSYLGSATEAFF. In nucleotides, the sequence is TGTGCCAGCAGTTACCTGGGGAGTGCCACTGAAGCTTTCTTT.